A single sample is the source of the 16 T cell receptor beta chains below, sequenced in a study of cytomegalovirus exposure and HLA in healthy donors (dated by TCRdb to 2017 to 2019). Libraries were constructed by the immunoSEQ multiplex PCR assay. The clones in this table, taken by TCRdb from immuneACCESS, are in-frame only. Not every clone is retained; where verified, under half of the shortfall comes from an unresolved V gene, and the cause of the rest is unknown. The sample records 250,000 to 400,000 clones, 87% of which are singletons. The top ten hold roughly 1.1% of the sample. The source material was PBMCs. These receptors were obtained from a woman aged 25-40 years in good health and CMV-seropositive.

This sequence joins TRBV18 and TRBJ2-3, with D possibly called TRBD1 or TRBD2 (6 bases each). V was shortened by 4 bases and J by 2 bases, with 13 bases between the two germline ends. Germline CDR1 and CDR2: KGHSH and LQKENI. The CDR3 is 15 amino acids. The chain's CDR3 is CASSLDRTTTDTQYF. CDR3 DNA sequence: TGTGCCAGCTCACTTGACAGGACTACCACAGATACGCAGTATTTT.

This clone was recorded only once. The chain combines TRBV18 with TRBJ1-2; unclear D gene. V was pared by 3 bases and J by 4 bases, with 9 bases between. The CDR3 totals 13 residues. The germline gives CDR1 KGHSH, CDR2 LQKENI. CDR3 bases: TGTGCCAGCTCACCCCGGGCAGCCTATGGCTACACCTTC. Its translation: CASSPRAAYGYTF.

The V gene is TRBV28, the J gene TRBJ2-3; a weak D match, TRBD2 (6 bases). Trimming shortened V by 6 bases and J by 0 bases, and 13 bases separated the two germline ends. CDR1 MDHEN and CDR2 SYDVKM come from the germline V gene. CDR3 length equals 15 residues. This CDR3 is CASSGSAASTDTQYF. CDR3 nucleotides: TGTGCCAGCAGCGGGAGTGCGGCTAGCACAGATACGCAGTATTTT.

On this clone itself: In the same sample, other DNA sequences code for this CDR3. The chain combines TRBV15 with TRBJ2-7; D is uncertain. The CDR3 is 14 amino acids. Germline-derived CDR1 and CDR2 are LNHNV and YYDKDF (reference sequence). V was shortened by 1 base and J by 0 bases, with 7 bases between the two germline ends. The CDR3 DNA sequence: TGTGCCACCAGCAGAGGTGGCAGCTCCTACGAGCAGTACTTC. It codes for CATSRGGSSYEQYF.

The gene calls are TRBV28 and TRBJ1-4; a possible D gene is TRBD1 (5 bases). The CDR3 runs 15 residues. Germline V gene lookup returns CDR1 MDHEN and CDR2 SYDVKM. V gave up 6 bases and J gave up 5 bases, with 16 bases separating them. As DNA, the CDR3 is TGTGCCAGCAGCTCCCAGGGACGAGTGAATGAAAAACTGTTTTTT. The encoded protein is CASSSQGRVNEKLFF.

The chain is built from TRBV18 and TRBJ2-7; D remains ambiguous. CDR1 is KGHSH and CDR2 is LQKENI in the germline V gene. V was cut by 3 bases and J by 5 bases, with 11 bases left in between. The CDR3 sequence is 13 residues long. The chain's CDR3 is CASSPDWGHEQYF. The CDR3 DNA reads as TGTGCCAGCTCACCCGACTGGGGTCACGAGCAGTACTTC.

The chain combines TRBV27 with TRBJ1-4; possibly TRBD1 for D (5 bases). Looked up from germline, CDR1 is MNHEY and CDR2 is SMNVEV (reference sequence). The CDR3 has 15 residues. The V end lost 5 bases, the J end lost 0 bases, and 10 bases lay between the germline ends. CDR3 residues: CASSADRSTNEKLFF. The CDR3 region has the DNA TGTGCCAGCAGTGCTGACAGATCAACTAATGAAAAACTGTTTTTT.

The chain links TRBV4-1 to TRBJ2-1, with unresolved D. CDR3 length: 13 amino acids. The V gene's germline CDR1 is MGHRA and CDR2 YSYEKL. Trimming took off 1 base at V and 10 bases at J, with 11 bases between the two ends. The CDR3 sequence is CASSQGRGAEQFF. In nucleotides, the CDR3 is TGCGCCAGCAGCCAAGGACGCGGAGCCGAGCAGTTCTTC.

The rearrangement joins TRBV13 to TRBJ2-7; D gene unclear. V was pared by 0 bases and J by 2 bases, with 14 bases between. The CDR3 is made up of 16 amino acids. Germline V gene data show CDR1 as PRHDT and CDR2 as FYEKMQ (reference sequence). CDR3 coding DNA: TGTGCCAGCAGCTTAGGCACCGGTCGGTCAACCTACGAGCAGTACTTC. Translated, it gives CASSLGTGRSTYEQYF.

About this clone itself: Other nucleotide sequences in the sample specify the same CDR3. CDR3: CASSLGGGYNEQFF. CDR3 DNA sequence: TGTGCCAGCAGCTTAGGCGGGGGCTACAATGAGCAGTTCTTC. V is TRBV7-2 and J is TRBJ2-1; 7 nucleotides agree with TRBD2. This CDR3 region has 14 residues. The V and J ends lost 1 base and 3 bases, in that order; junction bases with no gene match: 0. The germline CDR1 and CDR2 sequences are SGHTA and FQGNSA.

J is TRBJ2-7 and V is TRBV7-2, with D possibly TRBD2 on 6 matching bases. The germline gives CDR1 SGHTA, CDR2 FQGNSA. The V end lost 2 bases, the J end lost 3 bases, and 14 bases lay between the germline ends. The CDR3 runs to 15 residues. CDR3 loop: CASSLSLAFNYEQYF. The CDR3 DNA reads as TGTGCCAGCAGCTTAAGCCTAGCGTTTAACTACGAGCAGTACTTC.

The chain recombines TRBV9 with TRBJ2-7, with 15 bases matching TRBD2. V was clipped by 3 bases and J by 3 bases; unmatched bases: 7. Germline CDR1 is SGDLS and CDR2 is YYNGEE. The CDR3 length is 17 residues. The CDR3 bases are TGTGCCAGCAGCGGGGGACTAGCGGGAGGATCAGGCTACGAGCAGTACTTC. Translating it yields CASSGGLAGGSGYEQYF. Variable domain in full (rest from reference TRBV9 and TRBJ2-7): DSGVTQTPKHLITATGQRVTLRCSPRSGDLSVYWYQQSLDQGLQFLIQYYNGEERAKGNILERFSAQQFPDLHSELNLSSLELGDSALYFCASSGGLAGGSGYEQYFGPGTRLTVT.

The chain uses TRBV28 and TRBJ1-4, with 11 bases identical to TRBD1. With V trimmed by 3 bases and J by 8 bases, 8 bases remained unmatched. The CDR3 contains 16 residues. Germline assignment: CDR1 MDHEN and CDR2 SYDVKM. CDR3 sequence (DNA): TGTGCCAGCAGTTTGGCGGGACAGGGGGGGGGCGAAAAACTGTTTTTT. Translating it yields CASSLAGQGGGEKLFF.

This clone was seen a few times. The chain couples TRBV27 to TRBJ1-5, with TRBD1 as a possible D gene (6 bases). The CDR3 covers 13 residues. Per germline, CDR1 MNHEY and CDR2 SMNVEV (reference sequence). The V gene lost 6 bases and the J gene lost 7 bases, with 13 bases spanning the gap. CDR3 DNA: TGTGCCAGCAGCTACACAGGGAACCAGCCCCAGCATTTT. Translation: CASSYTGNQPQHF.

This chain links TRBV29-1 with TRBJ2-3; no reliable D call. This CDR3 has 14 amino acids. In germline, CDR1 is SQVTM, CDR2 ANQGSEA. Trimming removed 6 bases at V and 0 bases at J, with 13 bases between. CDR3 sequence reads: CSVADGTSTDTQYF. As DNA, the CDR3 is TGCAGCGTCGCCGACGGTACTAGCACAGATACGCAGTATTTT.

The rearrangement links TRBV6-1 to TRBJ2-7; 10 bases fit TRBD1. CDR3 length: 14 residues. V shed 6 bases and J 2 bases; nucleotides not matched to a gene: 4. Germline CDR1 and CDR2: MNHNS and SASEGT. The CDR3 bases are TGTGCCAGCAGCACCGGGACAGGGGCCTACGAGCAGTACTTC. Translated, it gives CASSTGTGAYEQYF.